This section outlines one TCR beta chain sequence together with its context. Antigen specificity is unknown. Unmatched junction bases numbered 5, after V lost 4 bases and J lost 3 bases. The CDR3 runs 15 residues. Germline assignment: CDR1 MNHNS and CDR2 SASEGT. In TCRdb, the 5' RACE reads were re-called with MiXCR into one record per CDR3 protein. The sample has fewer than 350,000 distinct CDR3 sequences; around 8.8% are singletons. The data originate from a study of identical twins. Overall study results and limits: Memory repertoires showed no such pattern, whereas abundant cord blood beta clonotypes carried fewer insertions. Models, which agreed with sharing between unrelated individuals, nonetheless underestimated the out-of-frame TCR alpha sharing seen in monozygotic twins.

These data were also filed under a second study, of yellow fever vaccine responses in identical twins.

Sequenced sample: memory (CD45RO+) T cells sorted from blood. This TCR was sampled from a woman under 30 in good health. The chain carries TRBV6-1 and TRBJ2-2; the match to TRBD2 covers 7 bases. CDR3 bases: TGTGCCAGCAGTGTTGGGGCGGGGGACACCGGGGAGCTGTTTTTT. Translation: CASSVGAGDTGELFF.